These 32 T cell receptor beta chains share one sample of origin, sequenced in a study of T cells in Graves' hyperthyroidism and ophthalmopathy. TCR beta CDR3 sequences were amplified from RNA transcripts. RT-PCR in the first round (using the HTBI primer set) targeted the TCR CDR3. TCRdb independently ran MiXCR on the multiplex PCR reads; one entry per CDR3 protein. The sample has under 450,000 distinct CDR3 sequences; 15% to 18% are singletons. The sequenced sample consisted of blood. The receptor source for this set is a woman aged 18-30 years with Graves' hyperthyroidism.

There are many counts of this clonotype. The gene calls are TRBV5-1 and TRBJ2-3; unclear D gene. CDR3 length equals 13 residues. Trimming took 4 bases from V and 6 from J, leaving 12 bases between them. The V gene's germline CDR1 is SGHRS and CDR2 YFSETQ. The CDR3 bases are TGCGCCAGCAGCAGAGGTGACCCGGATACGCAGTATTTT. It codes for CASSRGDPDTQYF.

V and J are TRBV5-6 and TRBJ2-2; 12 positions agree with TRBD2. The CDR3 has 16 amino acids. Germline assignment: CDR1 SGHDT and CDR2 YYEEEE. Trimming cost V 0 bases and J 4 bases; bases outside gene matches: 1. The CDR3 sequence is CASSLGLAGATGELFF. In nucleotides, the CDR3 is TGTGCCAGCAGCTTGGGACTAGCGGGAGCCACCGGGGAGCTGTTTTTT.

This clonotype was seen many times. The gene calls are TRBV18 and TRBJ1-3, with D hard to call. The CDR3 contains 16 residues. The V gene lost 3 bases and the J gene lost 0 bases, with 12 bases spanning the gap. Germline CDR1 KGHSH, CDR2 LQKENI. The CDR3 loop reads CASSPSQASSGNTIYF. CDR3 bases: TGTGCCAGCTCACCGAGCCAGGCCTCCTCTGGAAACACCATATATTTT.

In this sample, this clonotype turned up many times. The chain recombines TRBV2 with TRBJ1-5, with D uncertain. This CDR3 has 13 amino acids. Germline V gene sequence: CDR1 SNHLY, CDR2 FYNNEI. Trimming cost V 1 base and J 5 bases, with 6 bases left between them. CDR3 loop: CASSEEWDQPQHF. The CDR3 region has the DNA TGTGCCAGCAGTGAAGAATGGGATCAGCCCCAGCATTTT.

In this sample, this clonotype turned up many times. CDR3 nucleotide sequence: TGTGCCAGCAGCCATGACAAAGCGGGGGGGCACAATGAGCAGTTCTTC. Its translation is CASSHDKAGGHNEQFF. The chain links TRBV3-1 to TRBJ2-1; 10 bases are shared with TRBD2. Trimming at V came to 3 bases and at J to 5 bases, leaving 7 bases not matched to a gene. Germline CDR1 LGHDT, CDR2 YNNKEL (reference sequence). The CDR3 loop spans 16 amino acids.

About this clonotype: One end of the junction varies from germline; a read error may be responsible. V usage is TRBV7-9 and J usage is TRBJ2-1; the D is unclear. The CDR3 is 13 residues long. CDR1 is SEHNR, CDR2 FQNEAQ, per germline (reference sequence). The CDR3 region has the DNA TGTGCCGGCAGCTTAGACAACTTGAATGAGCAGTTCTTC. Residues: CAGSLDNLNEQFF.

Remarks on this clonotype: The final CDR3 position lacks the conserved phenylalanine or tryptophan, pointing to a likely read error. The rearrangement uses TRBV27 and TRBJ2-1, with 8 bases aligning to TRBD1. The CDR3 has 14 residues. Germline trimming cut 3 bases from V and 4 bases from J; bases unmatched to any gene: 2. Germline V lookup: CDR1 MNHEY, CDR2 SMNVEV (reference sequence). DNA for the CDR3: TGTGCCAGCAGTTTTCAGGGGGCTTACAATGAGCAGTTCTCC. Translated: CASSFQGAYNEQFS.

This clonotype has a handful of counts. The CDR3 reads CASSPGTTNEKLFF. DNA for the CDR3: TGTGCCAGCAGTCCAGGGACAACTAATGAAAAACTGTTTTTT. This chain connects TRBV6-1 to TRBJ1-4, with D possibly TRBD1 on 5 matching bases. This CDR3 contains 14 residues. Germline lookup yields CDR1 MNHNS and CDR2 SASEGT. Trimming took 5 bases from V and 0 from J, leaving 7 bases between them.

This clonotype was recorded at least ten times. This chain uses TRBV11-3 with TRBJ2-5; 10 bases agree with TRBD2. Germline CDR1 SGHNT, CDR2 YENEEA. The V segment lost 5 bases and the J segment 3 bases; nucleotides outside the gene matches: 6. The CDR3 runs to 15 residues. As DNA, the CDR3 is TGTGCCAGCAGCCCCGGGACTAGCGAAAAAGAGACCCAGTACTTC. Translating gives CASSPGTSEKETQYF.

The chain links TRBV20-1 to TRBJ2-4; 8 bases match TRBD1. Unmatched junction bases numbered 13, after V lost 3 bases and J lost 3 bases. The CDR3 covers 17 residues. CDR1 and CDR2 from the germline V gene are DFQATT and SNEGSKA (reference sequence). CDR3 nucleotide sequence: TGCAGTGCTAGTGAGCAGGGGGCTCTTCAAGGCAAAAACATTCAGTACTTC. Its protein product is CSASEQGALQGKNIQYF.

The chain is built from TRBV5-1 and TRBJ2-3; 7 bases are a match to TRBD1. The CDR3 contains 15 residues. The V gene's germline CDR1 is SGHRS and CDR2 YFSETQ. The V segment lost 3 bases and the J segment 2 bases; nucleotides outside the gene matches: 6. CDR3 nucleotides: TGCGCCAGCAGCTCACAGGGGTTTTACACAGATACGCAGTATTTT. Translation: CASSSQGFYTDTQYF.

This clonotype was detected many times. This chain links TRBV30 with TRBJ1-4; TRBD1 matches at 8 bases. Germline CDR1 GTSNPN, CDR2 SVGIG (reference sequence). The CDR3 runs 15 residues. The V and J ends lost 4 bases and 8 bases, in that order; junction bases with no gene match: 12. The CDR3 nucleotides read TGTGCCTGGACCCCCGGGGGACAGGTGGGAGAAAAACTGTTTTTT. This sequence encodes CAWTPGGQVGEKLFF.

This clonotype has just a few counts. This sequence joins TRBV6-2 or TRBV6-3 and TRBJ2-4; D may be TRBD1 or TRBD2 (6 bases each). The CDR3 totals 14 residues. Germline-derived CDR1 and CDR2 are MNHEY and SVGEGT. V was pared by 6 bases and J by 5 bases, with 14 bases between. Here the CDR3 DNA reads TGTGCCAGCAGCCGGACGGGGGCGGAAAACATTCAGTACTTC. Translated, it gives CASSRTGAENIQYF.

This clonotype was seen ten or more times. V gene TRBV12-5 combines with J gene TRBJ2-7; D call uncertain. V lost 0 bases and J 4 bases, leaving 10 bases between the germline ends. Germline V lookup: CDR1 LGHNT, CDR2 FRNRAP. The CDR3 is made up of 14 amino acids. The CDR3 here is CASGLVRASYEQYF. The CDR3 DNA is TGTGCTAGTGGTTTGGTACGTGCCAGTTACGAGCAGTACTTC.

In its sample, this clonotype was seen many times. The V gene is TRBV11-1, the J gene TRBJ1-2; D possibly corresponds to TRBD1 (6 bases). V lost 5 bases and J lost 8, with 21 bases in between. Germline CDR1 is SGHAT and CDR2 is FQDESV (reference sequence). The CDR3 extends over 15 amino acids. The CDR3 here is CASSGGKQGVGGYTF. The CDR3 DNA follows: TGTGCCAGCAGCGGCGGAAAACAGGGTGTGGGCGGCTACACCTTC.

Ten or more counts support this clonotype. V gene TRBV20-1 combines with J gene TRBJ1-2; TRBD1 matches 7 bases. The CDR3 runs to 14 residues. V was clipped by 5 bases and J by 4 bases; unmatched bases: 10. CDR1 DFQATT and CDR2 SNEGSKA come from the germline V gene (reference sequence). The CDR3 spells CSAYLQTGRYGYTF. The CDR3 coding sequence is TGCAGTGCTTACCTACAGACAGGGCGCTATGGCTACACCTTC.

Many counts were recorded for this clonotype. The chain combines TRBV12-3 or TRBV12-4 with TRBJ2-2; 14 nucleotides align to TRBD2. The CDR3 runs 17 residues. V lost 3 bases to trimming and J lost 4 bases; unmatched junction nucleotides: 4. For the CDR3, the DNA is TGTGCCAGCAGTTTGGCGGGACTAGCGGGGGTCACCGGGGAGCTGTTTTTT. It codes for CASSLAGLAGVTGELFF.

This clonotype was seen ten or more times. The rearrangement joins TRBV6-1 to TRBJ1-4; no reliable D call. The germline V gene has CDR1 MNHNS and CDR2 SASEGT. This CDR3 region has 15 residues. V lost 5 bases and J 0 bases, leaving 10 bases between the germline ends. CDR3 amino acids: CASSYNRATNEKLFF. The CDR3 bases are TGTGCCAGCAGTTATAACCGCGCAACTAATGAAAAACTGTTTTTT.

This clonotype was recorded many times. The chain combines TRBV2 with TRBJ2-3, with D unclear. The ends were cut back, 6 bases at V and 3 bases at J, with 4 bases in the middle. The CDR3 length is 11 residues. CDR1 is SNHLY and CDR2 is FYNNEI in the germline V gene. CDR3 loop: CASRETDTQYF. Written as DNA, the CDR3 is TGTGCCAGCAGAGAGACAGATACGCAGTATTTT.

Concerning this clonotype: A much larger clone differs by one base, so this may be a read error. The chain employs TRBV6-2 or TRBV6-3 and TRBJ1-2; D is perhaps TRBD1 (5 bases). Trimming pared 5 bases from V and 0 bases from J, leaving 16 bases between. The CDR3 totals 16 residues. From germline, CDR1 is MNHEY and CDR2 SVGEGT. The CDR3 sequence: CASSGRGRASNYGYTF. CDR3 nucleotide sequence: TGTGCCAGCAGTGGAAGGGGTCGAGCCTCTAACTATGGCTACACCTTC.

This clonotype was seen many times. The V call is TRBV20-1, the J call TRBJ2-5; 14 bases map to TRBD2. Germline trimming cut 3 bases from V and 5 bases from J; bases unmatched to any gene: 2. CDR1 is DFQATT, CDR2 SNEGSKA, per germline (reference sequence). The CDR3 is 14 amino acids. The CDR3 here is CSARTSGGAETQYF. The DNA of the CDR3 is TGCAGTGCTAGGACTAGCGGGGGGGCTGAGACCCAGTACTTC.

This clonotype was counted ten times or more. The rearrangement uses TRBV12-5 and TRBJ2-7; D is undetermined. The CDR3 has 13 amino acids. The V gene lost 6 bases and the J gene lost 4 bases, with 13 bases spanning the gap. Germline values: CDR1 LGHNT, CDR2 FRNRAP. The CDR3 region has the DNA TGTGCTAGTGGACCTCAGGACGGGTACGAGCAGTACTTC. The encoded protein is CASGPQDGYEQYF. The whole variable domain, filled in from reference TRBV12-5 and TRBJ2-7, reads DARVTQTPRHKVTEMGQEVTMRCQPILGHNTVFWYRQTMMQGLELLAYFRNRAPLDDSGMPKDRFSAEMPDATLATLKIQPSEPRDSAVYFCASGPQDGYEQYFGPGTRLTVT.

This clonotype was detected many times. This rearrangement joins TRBV10-1 to TRBJ2-7, with 9 bases lining up with TRBD2. V shed 6 bases and J 5 bases; nucleotides not matched to a gene: 17. The CDR3 runs to 17 residues. Looked up from germline, CDR1 is WNHNN and CDR2 is SYGVQD (reference sequence). CDR3: CASSETGIAGEAHEQYF. CDR3 nucleotide sequence: TGCGCCAGCAGCGAAACAGGGATAGCGGGAGAGGCCCACGAGCAGTACTTC.

The chain carries TRBV11-2 and TRBJ1-6; D is possibly TRBD1 (5 bases). V lost 2 bases to trimming and J lost 8 bases, with 13 bases between them. The CDR3 runs 15 residues. The V gene's germline CDR1 is SGHAT and CDR2 FQNNGV. CDR3 nucleotides: TGTGCCAGCAGCTTAAATGGGGGAGGTGATTCACCCCTCCACTTT. Its protein is CASSLNGGGDSPLHF.

The table lists this clonotype with many counts. The rearrangement links TRBV29-1 to TRBJ2-3, with 9 bases identical to TRBD1. V gave up 8 bases and J gave up 1 base; unmatched junction bases: 4. The CDR3 contains 13 residues. Germline V gives CDR1 SQVTM, CDR2 ANQGSEA. For the CDR3, the DNA is TGCAGCTTTACAGGGGGCGGCACAGATACGCAGTATTTT. Translating it yields CSFTGGGTDTQYF.

The rearrangement joins TRBV4-1 to TRBJ2-1; D is possibly TRBD2 (7 bases). The CDR3 covers 17 residues. The germline V gene encodes CDR1 MGHRA and CDR2 YSYEKL. Trimming pared 0 bases from V and 2 bases from J, leaving 14 bases between. Here the CDR3 DNA reads TGCGCCAGCAGCCAAGATGCAGGGGAGGGCACCTACAATGAGCAGTTCTTC. This gives the protein CASSQDAGEGTYNEQFF.

This clonotype was detected many times. V gene TRBV5-1 combines with J gene TRBJ1-1, with D tentatively TRBD1 (5 bases). V was trimmed by 2 bases and J by 1 base, leaving 12 bases between them. The CDR3 extends over 15 amino acids. The germline V gene has CDR1 SGHRS and CDR2 YFSETQ. The CDR3 is CASSLSGASNTEAFF. DNA of the CDR3: TGCGCCAGCAGCTTATCCGGGGCCTCGAACACTGAAGCTTTCTTT.

The chain joins TRBV5-8 to TRBJ1-1; D possibly corresponds to TRBD1 (5 bases). Germline V gives CDR1 SGHTS, CDR2 YDEGEE. Trimming removed 4 bases at V and 11 bases at J, with 15 bases between. The CDR3 consists of 12 residues. CDR3 in amino acids: CASSPGGVIAFF. As DNA, the CDR3 is TGTGCCAGCAGCCCGGGAGGGGTGATTGCTTTCTTT.

This clonotype was observed many times. The chain joins TRBV12-5 to TRBJ2-1; 8 bases agree with TRBD1. Unmatched junction bases numbered 3, after V lost 6 bases and J lost 2 bases. Germline CDR1 reads LGHNT; CDR2 reads FRNRAP. The length of the CDR3 is 14 residues. The CDR3 spells CASGQDRAYNEQFF. CDR3 nucleotides: TGTGCTAGTGGCCAGGACAGGGCCTACAATGAGCAGTTCTTC.

There are a few counts of this clonotype. With a much larger clone just one base away, this may be a read error. The chain has TRBV3-1 and TRBJ2-7; possible D gene TRBD2, 6 bases. The V end was cut by 0 bases, the J end by 7 bases, with 19 bases between. Per the germline V gene, CDR1 is LGHDT and CDR2 is YNNKEL (reference sequence). This CDR3 is 16 amino acids long. CDR3 bases: TGTGCCAGCAGCCAAGATTTGCGGCTAGCGATGGGTGAGCAGTACTTC. Its protein product is CASSQDLRLAMGEQYF.

This clonotype showed up many times. CDR3 sequence reads: CASSLSIDHSATINEKLFF. CDR3 bases: TGTGCCAGCAGTTTATCGATCGATCACAGCGCAACCATTAATGAAAAACTGTTTTTT. The chain has TRBV27 and TRBJ1-4; D is unclear. In germline, CDR1 is MNHEY, CDR2 SMNVEV (reference sequence). The CDR3 has 19 residues. V was clipped by 0 bases and J by 4 bases, with 21 bases between them.

This clonotype was detected many times. The V and J genes are TRBV12-3 or TRBV12-4 and TRBJ1-5; the D gene is possibly TRBD1 (6 bases). This CDR3 is built from 18 residues. The germline V and J ends were trimmed by 8 bases and 3 bases, with 26 bases remaining between them. Here the CDR3 reads CASAPLGARPLFNQPQHF. DNA of the CDR3: TGTGCCAGCGCCCCATTGGGGGCGCGGCCCCTCTTCAATCAGCCCCAGCATTTT.